The source of this TCR beta chain is a study of T cells in Graves' hyperthyroidism and ophthalmopathy. Study-wide points: Patients with ophthalmopathy were separated from those with stable hyperthyroidism by a 13 V-J model.

Amplification of TCR beta CDR3 regions was performed using RNA transcripts as template. HTBI primers were the set used in a first-round RT-PCR of the TCR CDR3. MiXCR, run by TCRdb on the multiplex PCR reads, gives a single entry per CDR3 protein. The repertoire holds around 370,000 distinct CDR3 sequences, with under 20% as singletons. This clonotype was counted ten times or more. Antigen specificity is unknown. Enrolled ophthalmopathy patients presented with a Clinical Activity Score of at least 3, a NOSPECS grade of at least 4, and disease duration under 3 months. Material for sequencing was blood. The source of this sequence is a young man with Graves' ophthalmopathy.

CDR3 amino acids: CASSYRGAQEQYF. CDR3 in DNA: TGTGCCAGCAGTTACCGGGGGGCCCAGGAGCAGTACTTC. V usage is TRBV6-5 and J usage is TRBJ2-7; D possibly corresponds to TRBD2 (7 bases). The V end lost 2 bases, the J end lost 7 bases, and 12 bases lay between the germline ends. The V gene's germline CDR1 is MNHEY and CDR2 SVGAGI. This CDR3 region has 13 residues.